The sequence of this T cell receptor beta chain was determined in a study of cytomegalovirus exposure and HLA in healthy donors. Whole-study context: A subsequent analysis stated that the approximately 110 validation repertoires were run on the same platform as the approximately 700 first-cohort repertoires. Overall study results and limits: In vitro data verified a few CMV-associated chains as specific for CMV antigens. Accounts indicate the classifier identified cytomegalovirus status with strong specificity and sensitivity.

Regarding this clone: Its antigen is as yet unknown.

From the roughly 120-subject validation cohort, which was separate from the roughly 670-subject first cohort, the donors were drawn. Only in-frame clones appear in the TCRdb table, and some are missing; sequencing was by immunoSEQ multiplex PCR. The profile shows about 160,000 clones, about 86% of them singletons. The J segment lost 7 bases and the V segment lost 1 base, leaving 18 bases of the junction unmatched. Germline V gene lookup returns CDR1 SGHAT and CDR2 FQNNGV. The CDR3 runs to 19 residues. The sequence was obtained from a young woman in good health and CMV-seronegative. The sample was PBMCs. The rearrangement joins TRBV11-2 to TRBJ2-1; 8 bases are a match to TRBD2. The CDR3 sequence is CASSLGRRGSGMGKNEQFF. CDR3 DNA: TGTGCCAGCAGCTTAGGGCGTCGTGGTAGCGGGATGGGTAAGAATGAGCAGTTCTTC.